This TCR beta chain was observed in a study of control samples from healthy donors and cancer patients. The repertoire was sequenced with immunoSEQ multiplex PCR; TCRdb's copy has only in-frame clones and lacks some. The sample holds roughly 59,000 clones, around 90% seen once. V was pared by 6 bases and J by 5 bases, with 18 bases of the junction left unmatched. Per the germline V gene, CDR1 is KGHSH and CDR2 is LQKENI. This CDR3 comprises 17 residues. The source material was PBMCs. The receptor was isolated from a man aged 40-55 years with colorectal cancer. This sequence joins TRBV18 and TRBJ1-1; TRBD1 agrees at 7 bases. CDR3 sequence: CASSPQTAGGSGTEAFF. CDR3 nucleotides: TGTGCCAGCTCGCCTCAAACGGCAGGGGGGTCGGGAACTGAAGCTTTCTTT.